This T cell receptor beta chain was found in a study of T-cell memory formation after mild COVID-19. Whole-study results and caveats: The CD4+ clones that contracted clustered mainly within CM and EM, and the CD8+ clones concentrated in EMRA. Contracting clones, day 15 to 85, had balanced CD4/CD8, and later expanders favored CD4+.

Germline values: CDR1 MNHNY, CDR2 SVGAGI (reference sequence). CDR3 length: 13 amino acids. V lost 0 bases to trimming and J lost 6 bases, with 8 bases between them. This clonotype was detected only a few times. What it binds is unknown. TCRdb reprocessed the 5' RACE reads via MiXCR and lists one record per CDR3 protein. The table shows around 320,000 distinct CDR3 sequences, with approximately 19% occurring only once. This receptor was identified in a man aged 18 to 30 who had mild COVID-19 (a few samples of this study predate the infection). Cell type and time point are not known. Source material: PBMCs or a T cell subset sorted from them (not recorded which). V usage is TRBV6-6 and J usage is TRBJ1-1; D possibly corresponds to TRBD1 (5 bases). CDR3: CASSYSGGAEAFF. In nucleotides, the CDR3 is TGTGCCAGCAGTTACTCAGGAGGGGCTGAAGCTTTCTTT.